The TCR beta chain under discussion was sequenced for a study of blood T cell repertoires in COVID-19 (dated by TCRdb to about 2020). For context, the study as a whole: Samples covering the acute and convalescent phases of COVID-19 were provided by collaborators in the United States, Italy and Spain. The dataset comprised deeply sampled blood TCRbeta repertoires from subjects exposed to, actively infected with, or recovered from COVID-19. Samples came from the ongoing ImmuneRACE study (first 160 participants) plus 1,254 subjects from 6 global collaborators. The repertoires were made available in a free public database intended to serve as a resource for research on the immune response to SARS-CoV-2. A de-identified subject ID, COVID-19 status, age in years and sex were almost always included in the sample metadata. The material from the prospective study consisted of cDNA or gDNA derived from T cells, B-cell-depleted T cells, or PBMCs. Where HLA class I and class II types were available, the types were taken from metadata supplied by the sample provider, not from assay-based typing. What the authors observed across the whole study: The amount of clinical and demographic metadata varied by source and participant and was provided uncurated.

TCRbeta CDR3 regions were amplified from genomic DNA using the immunoSEQ Assay, a bias-controlled multiplex PCR. In the authors' own workflow: The number of nucleated cells in each sample was estimated by amplification of reference gene primers within the assay. Sequence reads were collapsed and filtered to measure the absolute abundance of every unique TCRbeta CDR3 rearrangement. Productive Simpson clonality was computed per sample as the square root of Simpson's diversity index over productive rearrangements. TCRdb stores this immuneACCESS table with in-frame sequences only. Part of the clones is absent; in the studies checked, under half of the shortfall reflects unresolved V genes, and no reason is known for the rest. That table furnishes V, J and clone size, whereas the DNA furnished D and trimming. For this sample the table gives 75,000 to 80,000 clones, of which approximately 86% were detected only once. The top ten hold over 15% of the sample.

V and J lose 2 bases and 4 bases, and a span of 9 bases separates them. In the germline V gene, CDR1 corresponds to SGDLS and CDR2 to YYNGEE. CDR3 length: 14 amino acids, cysteine to phenylalanine. Kept here is only the CDR3 DNA, which spans 42 bases and is read in frame from base 1. Each collaborating institution followed its own protocols to collect whole blood in K2EDTA tubes. For TCRbeta analysis, collaborators shipped samples in one of three forms: frozen whole blood, isolated PBMCs, or DNA extracted from either of those sample types. Note on this clone: What this receptor recognizes is not known. No base-level quality is on record; no much larger clone is a single base apart.

The sample consisted of peripheral blood. The sequence was obtained from a human donor in a cohort sampled during active COVID-19. In this chain, TRBV9 is recombined with TRBJ1-4, and the D gene may be TRBD1, 5 bases matching. The sequenced DNA is TGTGCCAGCAGCGTCCGTGGACATAATGAAAAACTGTTTTTT. Protein translation: CASSVRGHNEKLFF.